This paragraph reports one TCR beta chain. Its antigen target is currently unknown. No base quality values were provided; no much bigger clone lies one nucleotide off. These data are taken from a study of blood T cell repertoires in COVID-19 (dated by TCRdb to 2020 to 2022). In the study overall: Collaborator samples came from the United States, Italy and Spain and covered acute and convalescent phases of COVID-19. Nearly every sample came with metadata listing a de-identified subject ID, COVID-19 status, age in years and sex. Subjects who had been exposed to COVID-19, were actively infected with it, or had recovered from it provided the deeply sampled blood TCRbeta repertoires that made up the dataset. The material from the prospective study consisted of cDNA or gDNA derived from T cells, B-cell-depleted T cells, or PBMCs. HLA class I and class II types, where available, came from metadata supplied by the sample provider rather than from assay-based typing. The repertoires were released in a freely available public database meant as a resource for research on the immune response to SARS-CoV-2. Samples came from the ongoing ImmuneRACE study (first 160 participants) plus 1,254 subjects from 6 global collaborators.

Overall study results and their limits: How much clinical and demographic metadata was included differed by source and by participant, and the metadata was provided uncurated.

The immunoSEQ Assay, a bias-controlled multiplex PCR, was used to amplify TCRbeta CDR3 regions from genomic DNA. The source study handled its data this way. Within the assay, amplification of reference gene primers was used to estimate how many nucleated cells each sample contained. Sequence reads were collapsed and filtered to measure the absolute abundance of every unique TCRbeta CDR3 rearrangement. Productive Simpson clonality was computed per sample as the square root of Simpson's diversity index over productive rearrangements. TCRdb stores this immuneACCESS table with in-frame sequences only. Part of the clones is absent; in the studies checked, under half of the shortfall reflects unresolved V genes, and no reason is known for the rest. V, J and clone size reflect that table, while D and trimming were determined from the DNA. The sample table shows 190,000 or so clones, and 87% are seen once. The ten most abundant clones make up 2.5% of the sample.

CDR1 SEHNR and CDR2 FQNEAQ are derived from the germline V gene (reference sequence). The CDR3 contains 16 residues, cysteine and phenylalanine counted. The CDR3 DNA has 48 bases and is translated from base 1. Each collaborating institution followed its own protocols to collect whole blood in K2EDTA tubes. For TCRbeta analysis, collaborators shipped samples as frozen whole blood, isolated PBMCs, or DNA extracted from either of those sample types. The clonotype was recovered from a man in his forties or fifties with active or convalescent COVID-19. The chain is encoded by TRBV7-9 joined to TRBJ1-2; a tentative D match to TRBD1 spans 6 bases. The sequencing sample was made of peripheral blood. The nucleotide sequence is TGTGCAGCACCCCTCCTAGGGCAGGGGCGAGTCTATGGCTACACCTTC. It codes for CAAPLLGQGRVYGYTF.